This TCR beta chain was profiled in a study of cytotoxic CD8 clonotypes in ibrutinib-treated CLL. Study-wide context: An average of around 260,000 productive templates and 94,082 productive rearrangements was obtained per sample.

Per the germline V gene, CDR1 is SGHTA and CDR2 is FQGNSA. The length of the CDR3 is 14 residues. With 4 bases removed from V and 3 bases from J, the gap between germline ends came to 10 bases. Using immunoSEQ multiplex PCR, the repertoire was profiled, and TCRdb retains in-frame clones only, with some absent. The sample yields tens of thousands of clones, approximately 57% seen once. This receptor was obtained from a human donor with chronic lymphocytic leukemia. This material consisted of PBMCs, taken after 12 months of ibrutinib treatment. The chain uses TRBV7-2 and TRBJ1-5; D is uncertain. Here the CDR3 DNA reads TGTGCCAGCAGCTCCGCATTGCCCAATCAGCCCCAGCATTTT. This encodes CASSSALPNQPQHF. Together with reference TRBV7-2 and TRBJ1-5, the CDR3 gives the full variable domain: GAGVSQSPSNKVTEKGKDVELRCDPISGHTALYWYRQSLGQGLEFLIYFQGNSAPDKSGLPSDRFSAERTGGSVSTLTIQRTQQEDSAVYLCASSSALPNQPQHFGDGTRLSIL.